The T cell receptor (beta chain) described here comes from a study of T cells in localized non-small cell lung cancer. The table came from immunoSEQ multiplex PCR; TCRdb's copy has only in-frame clones and leaves some out. Counted here are about 31,000 clones, around 89% occurring once; the ten biggest clones make up around 10%. Deletions cut 0 bases from V and 3 bases from J, with 6 bases between. Germline V gene data show CDR1 as SGDLS and CDR2 as YYNGEE. The CDR3 spans 14 residues. Source: peripheral blood, taken before any cancer treatment. The TCR sequence derives from a woman aged 40-69 years with stage I lung adenocarcinoma. The chain uses TRBV9 and TRBJ2-2; D is ambiguous. CDR3 region: CASSVEGYTGELFF. The CDR3 region has the DNA TGTGCCAGCAGCGTAGAGGGTTACACCGGGGAGCTGTTTTTT.